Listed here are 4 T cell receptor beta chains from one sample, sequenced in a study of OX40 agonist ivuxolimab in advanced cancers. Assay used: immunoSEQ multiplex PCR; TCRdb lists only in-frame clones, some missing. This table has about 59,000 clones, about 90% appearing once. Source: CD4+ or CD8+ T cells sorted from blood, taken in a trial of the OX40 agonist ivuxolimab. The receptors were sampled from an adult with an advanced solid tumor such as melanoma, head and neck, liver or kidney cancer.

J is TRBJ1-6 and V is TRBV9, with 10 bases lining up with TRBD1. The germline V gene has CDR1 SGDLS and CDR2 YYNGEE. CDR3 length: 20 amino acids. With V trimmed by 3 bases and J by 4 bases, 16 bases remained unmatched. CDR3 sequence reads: CASSAYLPGQGKFYNSPLHF. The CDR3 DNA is TGTGCCAGCAGCGCCTACTTACCGGGACAGGGGAAGTTTTATAATTCACCCCTCCACTTT.

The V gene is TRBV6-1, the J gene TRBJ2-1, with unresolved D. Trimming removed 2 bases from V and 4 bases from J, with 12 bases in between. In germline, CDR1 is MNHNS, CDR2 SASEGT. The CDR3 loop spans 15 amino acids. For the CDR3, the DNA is TGTGCCAGCAGTGAACTCGTAGACCAGTACAATGAGCAGTTCTTC. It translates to CASSELVDQYNEQFF.

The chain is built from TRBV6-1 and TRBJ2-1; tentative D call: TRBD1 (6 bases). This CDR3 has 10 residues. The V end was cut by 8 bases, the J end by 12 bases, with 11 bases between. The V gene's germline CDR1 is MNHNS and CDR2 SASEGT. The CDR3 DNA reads TGTGCCAGCGGGGGCCGGTCGCAGTTCTTC. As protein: CASGGRSQFF.

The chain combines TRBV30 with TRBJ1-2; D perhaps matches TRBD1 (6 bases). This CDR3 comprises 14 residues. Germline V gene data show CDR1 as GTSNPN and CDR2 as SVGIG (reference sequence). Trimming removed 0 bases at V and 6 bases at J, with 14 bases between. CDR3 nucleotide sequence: TGTGCCTGGAGTGTATGGAACAGGGCGGATGGCTACACCTTC. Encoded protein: CAWSVWNRADGYTF.